The 18 T cell receptor beta chains reported below all come from one sample, sequenced in a study of T-cell memory formation after mild COVID-19. MiXCR, applied by TCRdb to the 5' RACE reads, yields one record per CDR3 protein. This sample has hundreds of thousands of distinct CDR3 sequences, with approximately 25% found just once. The sequenced sample was PBMCs or a T cell subset sorted from them (not recorded which). These receptors all stem from an adult woman who had mild COVID-19 (a few samples of this study predate the infection). Cell type and time point are not known.

This CDR3 is CASSLGLAGQTYEQYF. CDR3 DNA sequence: TGCGCCAGCAGCCTGGGACTAGCGGGCCAGACCTACGAGCAGTACTTC. The chain couples TRBV5-1 to TRBJ2-7, with 12 nucleotides matching TRBD2. The ends lost 4 bases at V and 2 bases at J; junction bases unmatched: 7. This CDR3 comprises 16 residues. Germline CDR1 SGHRS, CDR2 YFSETQ. Supplemented by reference TRBV5-1 and TRBJ2-7, the full variable domain reads KAGVTQTPRYLIKTRGQQVTLSCSPISGHRSVSWYQQTPGQGLQFLFEYFSETQRNKGNFPGRFSGRQFSNSRSEMNVSTLELGDSALYLCASSLGLAGQTYEQYFGPGTRLTVT.

The table lists this clonotype with a few counts. This sequence joins TRBV15 and TRBJ2-5, with unresolved D. Trimming left V 5 bases short and J 4 bases short, with 8 bases between. There are 12 residues in the CDR3. Germline V CDR1 and CDR2: LNHNV, YYDKDF (reference sequence). As DNA, the CDR3 is TGTGCCACCAGCCCCAGTTCAGAGACCCAGTACTTC. Protein product: CATSPSSETQYF.

The CDR3 nucleotides read TGTGCCAGCAGCCAAGGGGCGGGGGGGGCCACAGATACGCAGTATTTT. As protein: CASSQGAGGATDTQYF. This chain connects TRBV3-1 to TRBJ2-3, with 9 bases identical to TRBD2. In germline, CDR1 is LGHDT, CDR2 YNNKEL (reference sequence). The CDR3 contains 16 residues. With 1 base clipped from V and 2 bases from J, the junction kept 4 bases outside the gene matches.

This clonotype was counted between two and nine times. The genes are TRBV9 and TRBJ1-1, with unresolved D. This CDR3 is 14 amino acids long. Germline lookup yields CDR1 SGDLS and CDR2 YYNGEE. V lost 1 base, J lost 0 bases, and 7 bases lay in between. The CDR3 here is CASSVSGLNTEAFF. The CDR3 bases are TGTGCCAGCAGCGTATCAGGATTGAACACTGAAGCTTTCTTT.

This clonotype has just a few counts. The chain carries TRBV4-1 and TRBJ1-1; 8 positions match TRBD1. CDR1 MGHRA and CDR2 YSYEKL come from the germline V gene. This CDR3 has 15 amino acids. Losses at the gene ends were 5 bases for V and 2 bases for J; bases not matched to a gene: 7. This chain's CDR3 is CASSRRGTGNTEAFF. CDR3 nucleotides: TGCGCCAGCAGCAGGCGGGGGACAGGTAACACTGAAGCTTTCTTT.

The chain recombines TRBV4-1 with TRBJ2-1, with D tentatively TRBD2 (5 bases). Per the germline V gene, CDR1 is MGHRA and CDR2 is YSYEKL. Trimming took 4 bases from V and 8 from J, leaving 15 bases between them. The CDR3 spans 14 residues. The CDR3 DNA follows: TGCGCCAGCAGCCTAGCGACGACGACGGATGAGCAGTTCTTC. Its translation: CASSLATTTDEQFF.

The chain combines TRBV27 with TRBJ1-2; 10 bases are a match to TRBD1. The CDR3 length is 13 residues. V was pared by 5 bases and J by 7 bases, with 4 bases of the junction left unmatched. Germline V gene lookup returns CDR1 MNHEY and CDR2 SMNVEV (reference sequence). The CDR3 DNA sequence: TGTGCCAGCAGTCCGGGACAGGGGCTTGGCTACACCTTC. Encoded protein: CASSPGQGLGYTF.

The chain recombines TRBV11-3 with TRBJ2-3, with D perhaps TRBD2 (6 bases). Trimming took off 8 bases at V and 8 bases at J, with 14 bases between the two ends. Per the germline V gene, CDR1 is SGHNT and CDR2 is YENEEA. The CDR3 runs 12 residues. CDR3 coding DNA: TGTGCCAGCTCCGACGGGAGCCCTACGCAGTATTTT. It is translated as CASSDGSPTQYF.

This clonotype has at least ten counts. V gene TRBV15 combines with J gene TRBJ2-1; TRBD2 matches at 8 bases. V lost 0 bases to trimming and J lost 7 bases; unmatched junction nucleotides: 8. Germline CDR1 is LNHNV and CDR2 is YYDKDF (reference sequence). This CDR3 region has 16 residues. The CDR3 here is CATSRDRAGALNEQFF. In DNA, the CDR3 is TGTGCCACCAGCAGAGATAGAGCGGGGGCCCTAAATGAGCAGTTCTTC.

The chain combines TRBV11-2 with TRBJ2-5; D is unresolved. This CDR3 has 14 residues. CDR1 and CDR2 (germline): SGHAT, FQNNGV. Trimming pared 1 base from V and 5 bases from J, leaving 11 bases between. CDR3 bases: TGTGCCAGCAGCTTAGCAGCCAGAGCGGAGACCCAGTACTTC. It yields the protein CASSLAARAETQYF.

The V and J genes are TRBV12-3 or TRBV12-4 and TRBJ1-5; no firm D call. The V end lost 6 bases, the J end lost 9 bases, and 12 bases lay between the germline ends. CDR3 length: 12 amino acids. Here the CDR3 reads CASSPAPGPQHF. CDR3 in DNA: TGTGCCAGCAGCCCGGCTCCAGGGCCCCAGCATTTT.

The CDR3 DNA reads as TGTGCCACCAGCGGTACTTCGGTTAGCAATCAGCCCCAGCATTTT. Its protein is CATSGTSVSNQPQHF. This chain joins TRBV24-1 and TRBJ1-5; D unclear. The germline V gene encodes CDR1 KGHDR and CDR2 SFDVKD. The CDR3 spans 15 residues. V lost 7 bases and J 0 bases, leaving 12 bases between the germline ends.

This clonotype appeared a few times. The rearrangement uses TRBV5-1 and TRBJ2-3; D is undetermined. The germline V and J ends were trimmed by 6 bases and 0 bases, with 8 bases remaining between them. CDR1 is SGHRS and CDR2 is YFSETQ in the germline V gene. The CDR3 sequence is 13 residues long. As DNA, the CDR3 is TGCGCCAGCAATTTAGAGAGCACAGATACGCAGTATTTT. Protein: CASNLESTDTQYF.

The J gene is TRBJ1-2, the V gene TRBV7-9; 9 nucleotides line up with TRBD1. V was pared by 5 bases and J by 5 bases, with 6 bases of the junction left unmatched. In germline, CDR1 is SEHNR, CDR2 FQNEAQ (reference sequence). CDR3 length equals 14 residues. The CDR3 loop is CASSPPGTGYGYTF. DNA of the CDR3: TGTGCCAGCAGCCCCCCCGGGACAGGGTATGGCTACACCTTC.

V is TRBV7-2 and J is TRBJ1-2, with TRBD1 as a possible D gene (5 bases). The germline V gene has CDR1 SGHTA and CDR2 FQGNSA. This CDR3 has 14 amino acids. Trimming shortened V by 3 bases and J by 8 bases, and 16 bases separated the two germline ends. CDR3 residues: CASSFPSRVKGYTF. The CDR3 region has the DNA TGTGCCAGCAGCTTCCCGAGCAGGGTGAAGGGCTACACCTTC.

The table lists this clonotype with a few counts. V is TRBV5-1 and J is TRBJ2-7, with TRBD2 identical over 8 bases. The V segment lost 3 bases and the J segment 1 base; nucleotides outside the gene matches: 3. From germline, CDR1 is SGHRS and CDR2 YFSETQ. This CDR3 is built from 14 residues. CDR3 nucleotides: TGCGCCAGCAGCTCTGGACTAGCTTCCTACGAGCAGTACTTC. It encodes CASSSGLASYEQYF.

The chain combines TRBV20-1 with TRBJ2-7; perhaps TRBD2 as D (5 bases). Trimming took off 3 bases at V and 3 bases at J, with 15 bases between the two ends. Germline assignment: CDR1 DFQATT and CDR2 SNEGSKA (reference sequence). The CDR3 is made up of 14 amino acids. CDR3 bases: TGCAGTGCTAGGGACGGAGGCGGGTACTACGAGCAGTACTTC. It codes for CSARDGGGYYEQYF.

Only a few counts were recorded for this clonotype. The J gene is TRBJ2-1, the V gene TRBV7-2; 8 bases are a match to TRBD2. Per the germline V gene, CDR1 is SGHTA and CDR2 is FQGNSA. The ends lost 1 base at V and 6 bases at J; junction bases unmatched: 11. The CDR3 covers 17 residues. This chain's CDR3 is CASSLDAGGVSANEQFF. The CDR3, as DNA: TGTGCCAGCAGCTTAGATGCGGGAGGAGTCAGCGCCAATGAGCAGTTCTTC.